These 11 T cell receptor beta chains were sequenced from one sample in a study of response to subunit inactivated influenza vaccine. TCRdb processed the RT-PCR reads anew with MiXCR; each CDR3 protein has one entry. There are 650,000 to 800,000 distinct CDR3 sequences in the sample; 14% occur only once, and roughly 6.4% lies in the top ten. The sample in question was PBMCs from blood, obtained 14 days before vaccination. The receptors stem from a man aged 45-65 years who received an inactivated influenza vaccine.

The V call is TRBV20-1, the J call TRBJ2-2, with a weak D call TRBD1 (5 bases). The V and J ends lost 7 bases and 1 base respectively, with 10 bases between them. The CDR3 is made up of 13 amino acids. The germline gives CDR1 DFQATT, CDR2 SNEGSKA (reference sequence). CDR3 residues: CSGSQGNTGELFF. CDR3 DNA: TGCAGTGGTTCCCAGGGGAACACCGGGGAGCTGTTTTTT.

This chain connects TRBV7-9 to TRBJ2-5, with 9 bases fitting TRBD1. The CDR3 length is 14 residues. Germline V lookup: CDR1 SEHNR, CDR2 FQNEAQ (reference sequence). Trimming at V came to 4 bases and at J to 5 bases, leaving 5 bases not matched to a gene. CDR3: CASSSTGGAETQYF. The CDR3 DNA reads TGTGCCAGCAGCTCTACAGGGGGCGCGGAGACCCAGTACTTC.

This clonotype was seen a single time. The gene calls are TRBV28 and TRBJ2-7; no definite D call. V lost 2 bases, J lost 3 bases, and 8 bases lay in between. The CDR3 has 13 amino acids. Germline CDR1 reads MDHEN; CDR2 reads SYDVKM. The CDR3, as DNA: TGTGCCAGCAGTTTAATTGCCAACTACGAGCAGTACTTC. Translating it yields CASSLIANYEQYF.

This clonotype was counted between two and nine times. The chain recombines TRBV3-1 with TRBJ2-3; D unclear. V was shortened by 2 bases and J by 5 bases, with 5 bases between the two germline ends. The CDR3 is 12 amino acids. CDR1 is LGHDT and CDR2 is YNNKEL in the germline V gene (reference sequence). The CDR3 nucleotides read TGTGCCAGCAGCCAAATACTAGATACGCAGTATTTT. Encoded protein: CASSQILDTQYF.

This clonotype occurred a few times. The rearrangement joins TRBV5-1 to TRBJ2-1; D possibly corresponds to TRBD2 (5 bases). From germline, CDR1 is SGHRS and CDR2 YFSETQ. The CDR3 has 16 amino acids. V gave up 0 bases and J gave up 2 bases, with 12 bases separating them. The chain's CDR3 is CASSLVRGTPYNEQFF. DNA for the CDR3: TGCGCCAGCAGCTTGGTTCGGGGTACCCCCTACAATGAGCAGTTCTTC.

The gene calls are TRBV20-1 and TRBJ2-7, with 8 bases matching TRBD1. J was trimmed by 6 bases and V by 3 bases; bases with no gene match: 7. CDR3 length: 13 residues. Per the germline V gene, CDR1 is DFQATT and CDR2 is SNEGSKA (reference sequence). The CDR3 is CSASRTGLAEQYF. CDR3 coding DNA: TGCAGTGCTAGCCGGACAGGGTTAGCCGAGCAGTACTTC.

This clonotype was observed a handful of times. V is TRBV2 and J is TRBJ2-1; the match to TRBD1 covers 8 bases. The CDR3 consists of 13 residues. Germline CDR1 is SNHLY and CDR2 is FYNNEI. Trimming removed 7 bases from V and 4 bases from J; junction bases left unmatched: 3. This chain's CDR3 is CASNQGAYNEQFF. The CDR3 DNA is TGTGCCAGCAACCAGGGGGCTTACAATGAGCAGTTCTTC.

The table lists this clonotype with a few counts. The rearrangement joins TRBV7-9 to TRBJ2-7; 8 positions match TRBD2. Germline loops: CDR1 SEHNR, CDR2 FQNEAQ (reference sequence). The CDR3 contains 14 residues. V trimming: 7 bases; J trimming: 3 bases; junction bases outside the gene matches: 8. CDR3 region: CASTGGELNYEQYF. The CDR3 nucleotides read TGTGCCAGCACCGGGGGGGAACTAAACTACGAGCAGTACTTC.

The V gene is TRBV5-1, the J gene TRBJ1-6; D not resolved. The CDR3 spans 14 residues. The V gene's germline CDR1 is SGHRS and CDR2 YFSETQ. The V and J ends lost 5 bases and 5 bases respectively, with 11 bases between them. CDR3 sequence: CASRPGPDNSPLHF. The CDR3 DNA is TGCGCCAGCAGGCCCGGACCGGATAATTCACCCCTCCACTTT. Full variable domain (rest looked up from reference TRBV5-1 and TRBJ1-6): KAGVTQTPRYLIKTRGQQVTLSCSPISGHRSVSWYQQTPGQGLQFLFEYFSETQRNKGNFPGRFSGRQFSNSRSEMNVSTLELGDSALYLCASRPGPDNSPLHFGNGTRLTVT.

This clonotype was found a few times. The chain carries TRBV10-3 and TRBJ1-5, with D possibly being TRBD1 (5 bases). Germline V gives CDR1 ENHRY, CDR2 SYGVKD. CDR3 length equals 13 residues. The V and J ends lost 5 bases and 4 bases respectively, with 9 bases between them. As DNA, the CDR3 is TGTGCCATCAGTCCGGACAAGAATCAGCCCCAGCATTTT. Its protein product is CAISPDKNQPQHF.

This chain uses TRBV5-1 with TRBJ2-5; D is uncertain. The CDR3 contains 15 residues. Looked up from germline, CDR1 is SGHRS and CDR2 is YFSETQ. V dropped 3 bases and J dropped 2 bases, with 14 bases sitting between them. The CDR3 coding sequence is TGCGCCAGCAGCTCGGACGGCCTACAACAAGAGACCCAGTACTTC. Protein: CASSSDGLQQETQYF.